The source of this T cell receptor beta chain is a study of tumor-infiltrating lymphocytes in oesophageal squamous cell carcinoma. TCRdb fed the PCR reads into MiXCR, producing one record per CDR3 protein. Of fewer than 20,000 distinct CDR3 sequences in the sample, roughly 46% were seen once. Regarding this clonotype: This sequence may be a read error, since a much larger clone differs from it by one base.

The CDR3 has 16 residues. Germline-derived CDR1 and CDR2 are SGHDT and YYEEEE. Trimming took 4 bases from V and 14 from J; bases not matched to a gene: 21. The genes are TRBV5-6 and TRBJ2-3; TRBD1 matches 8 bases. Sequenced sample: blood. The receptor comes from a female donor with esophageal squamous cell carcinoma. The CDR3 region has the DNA TGTGCCAGCAGCCTGCAGACAGGGGAGAACACCGGGGAGCTGTATTTT. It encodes CASSLQTGENTGELYF.